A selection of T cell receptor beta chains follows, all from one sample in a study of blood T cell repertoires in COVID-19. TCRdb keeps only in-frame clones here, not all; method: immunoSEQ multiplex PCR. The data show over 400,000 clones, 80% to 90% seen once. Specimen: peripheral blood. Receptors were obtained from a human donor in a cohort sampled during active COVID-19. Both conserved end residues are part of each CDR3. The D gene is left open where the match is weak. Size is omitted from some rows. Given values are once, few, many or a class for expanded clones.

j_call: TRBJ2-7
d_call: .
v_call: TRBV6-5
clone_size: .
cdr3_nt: TGTGCCAGTTCTACAGGGCACGAGCAGTACTTC
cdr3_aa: CASSTGHEQYF

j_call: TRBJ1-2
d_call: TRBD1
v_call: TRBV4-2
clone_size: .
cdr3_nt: TGTGCCAGCAGCCAGGACAATTCAGGGGGTCACACCTTC
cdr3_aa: CASSQDNSGGHTF

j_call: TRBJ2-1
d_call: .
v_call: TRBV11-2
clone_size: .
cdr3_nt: TGTGCCAGCAGCTCTACTAGCCCGGGAGTTGAGCAGTTCTTC
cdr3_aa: CASSSTSPGVEQFF

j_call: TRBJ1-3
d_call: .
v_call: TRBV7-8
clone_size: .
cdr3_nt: TGTGCCAGCAGCTTAACAGGGACTGGAAACACCATATATTTT
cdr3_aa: CASSLTGTGNTIYF

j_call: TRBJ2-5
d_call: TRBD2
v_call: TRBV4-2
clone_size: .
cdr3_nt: TGTGCCAGCAGCCCCGGGACTAGCGAAAAGACCCAGTACTTC
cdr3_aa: CASSPGTSEKTQYF

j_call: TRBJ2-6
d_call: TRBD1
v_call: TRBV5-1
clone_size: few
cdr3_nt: TGCGCCAGCAGCTCAACTTCCCGGGACAGGGGTAGGGATGGGGCCAACGTCCTGACTTTC
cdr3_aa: CASSSTSRDRGRDGANVLTF

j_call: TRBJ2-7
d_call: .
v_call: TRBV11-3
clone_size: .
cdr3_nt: TGTGCCAGCAGCTTAGCTACCCCCGGGTATCACGAGCAGTACTTC
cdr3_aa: CASSLATPGYHEQYF

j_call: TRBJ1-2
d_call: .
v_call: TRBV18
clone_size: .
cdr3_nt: TGTGCCAGCTCAGAAGACAGTTCGGTGGTGGGCTACACCTTC
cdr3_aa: CASSEDSSVVGYTF

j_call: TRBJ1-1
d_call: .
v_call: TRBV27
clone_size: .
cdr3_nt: TGTGCCAGCAGTTTAGGGGCAGTACAAGAAGCTTTCTTT
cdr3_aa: CASSLGAVQEAFF

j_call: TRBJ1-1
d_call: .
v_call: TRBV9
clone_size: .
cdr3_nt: TGTGCCAGCAGCGTAGCCGGAGAAGGGACTTACACTGAAGCTTTCTTT
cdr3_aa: CASSVAGEGTYTEAFF

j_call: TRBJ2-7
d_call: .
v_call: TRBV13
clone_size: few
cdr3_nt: TGTGCCAGCAGCTTAGCGGTTAGCTCCTACGAGCAGTACTTC
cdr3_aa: CASSLAVSSYEQYF

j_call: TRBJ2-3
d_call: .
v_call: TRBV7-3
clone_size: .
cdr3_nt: TGTGCCAGCAGCGCTATGGGAGTGACAGATACGCAGTATTTT
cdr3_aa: CASSAMGVTDTQYF

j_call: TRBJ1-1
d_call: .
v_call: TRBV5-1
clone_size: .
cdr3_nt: TGCGCCAGCAGCAGGGAGGACTTGAACACTGAAGCTTTCTTT
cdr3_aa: CASSREDLNTEAFF

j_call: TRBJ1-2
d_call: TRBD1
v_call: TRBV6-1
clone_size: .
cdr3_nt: TGTGCCAGCAGTGAAGCGATGGCAGGGGGACAGAACTATGGCTACACCTTC
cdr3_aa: CASSEAMAGGQNYGYTF

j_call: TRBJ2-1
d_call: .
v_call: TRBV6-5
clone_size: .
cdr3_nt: TGTGCCAGCACCCTGGGGGGTGAGCAGTTCTTC
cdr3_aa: CASTLGGEQFF

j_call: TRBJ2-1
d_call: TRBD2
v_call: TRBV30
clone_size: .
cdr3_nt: TGTGCCTGGAGCCTATCTAGCGGGAGTCTTTCCAATGAGCAGTTCTTC
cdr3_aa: CAWSLSSGSLSNEQFF

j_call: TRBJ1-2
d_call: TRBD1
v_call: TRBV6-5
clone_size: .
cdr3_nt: TGTGCCAGCAGTTACTCTGCAGGGGGCTATGGCTACACCTTC
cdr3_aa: CASSYSAGGYGYTF

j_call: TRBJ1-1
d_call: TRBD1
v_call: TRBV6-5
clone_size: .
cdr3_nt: TGTGCCAGCAGTAAGACAGGGGTCTCTGAAGCTTTCTTT
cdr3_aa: CASSKTGVSEAFF

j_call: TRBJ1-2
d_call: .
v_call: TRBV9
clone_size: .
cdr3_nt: TGTGCCAGCAGCGCCCCACAGGGTAGCTATGGCTACACCTTC
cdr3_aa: CASSAPQGSYGYTF

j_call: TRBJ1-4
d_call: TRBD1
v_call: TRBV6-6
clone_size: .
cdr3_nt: TGTGCCAGCAGAGACAGGGGGCGGACTAATGAAAAACTGTTTTTT
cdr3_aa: CASRDRGRTNEKLFF

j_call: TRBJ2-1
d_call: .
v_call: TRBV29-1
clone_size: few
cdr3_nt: TGCAGCGTCGAGACGGGAGATCGGAATGAGCAGTTCTTC
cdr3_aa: CSVETGDRNEQFF

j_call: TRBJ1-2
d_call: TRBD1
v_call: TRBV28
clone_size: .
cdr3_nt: TGTGCCAGCAGTGAACAGGGGTTGGGCTACACCTTC
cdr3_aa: CASSEQGLGYTF

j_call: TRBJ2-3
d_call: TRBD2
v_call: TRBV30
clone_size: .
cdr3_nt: TGTGCCTGGAGGACTAGCGGCACAGATACGCAGTATTTT
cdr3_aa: CAWRTSGTDTQYF

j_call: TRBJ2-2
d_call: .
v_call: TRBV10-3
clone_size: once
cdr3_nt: TGTGCCATCAGTCCTTTTCAGATGAACACCGGGGAGCTGTTTTTT
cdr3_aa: CAISPFQMNTGELFF

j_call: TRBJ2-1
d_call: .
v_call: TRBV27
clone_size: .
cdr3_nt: TGTGCCAGCAGGAGGGTTTCGGATGAGCAGTTCTTC
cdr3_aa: CASRRVSDEQFF

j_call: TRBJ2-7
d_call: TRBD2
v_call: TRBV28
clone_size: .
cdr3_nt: TGTGCCAGCAGTCGACTAGCGGGTTCCCAGTCCTACGAGCAGTACTTC
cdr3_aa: CASSRLAGSQSYEQYF

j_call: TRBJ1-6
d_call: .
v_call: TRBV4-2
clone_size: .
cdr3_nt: TGTGCCAGCAGCCTGGCCGAGGGCCCTAATTCACCCCTCCACTTT
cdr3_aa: CASSLAEGPNSPLHF

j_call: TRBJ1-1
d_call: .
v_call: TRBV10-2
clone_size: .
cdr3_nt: TGCGCCAGCAGTGAAACGGGGAACACTGAAGCTTTCTTT
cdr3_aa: CASSETGNTEAFF

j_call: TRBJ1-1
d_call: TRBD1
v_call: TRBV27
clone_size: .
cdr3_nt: TGTGCCAGCAGTACGGACAGGTTTTTGACTGAAGCTTTCTTT
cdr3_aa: CASSTDRFLTEAFF

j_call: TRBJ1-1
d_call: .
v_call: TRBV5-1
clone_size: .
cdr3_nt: TGCGCCAGCTCCCGGGAGGGCACTGAAGCTTTCTTT
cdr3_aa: CASSREGTEAFF

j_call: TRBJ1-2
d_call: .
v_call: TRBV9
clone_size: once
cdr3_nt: TGTGCCAGCAGCGTAGGGCCCGAGGCGGTCTATGGCTACACCTTC
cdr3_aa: CASSVGPEAVYGYTF

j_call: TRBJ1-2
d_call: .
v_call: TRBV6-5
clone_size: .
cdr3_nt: TGTGCCAGCAGTTACTCTTTTGGGCAGTTCGACTATGGCTACACCTTC
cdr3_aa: CASSYSFGQFDYGYTF

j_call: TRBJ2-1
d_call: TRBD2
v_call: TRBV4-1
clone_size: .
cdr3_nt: TGCGCCAGCAGCCAAGATGGGACTAGCGGGAGGGTTCTCTACAATGAGCAGTTCTTC
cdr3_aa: CASSQDGTSGRVLYNEQFF

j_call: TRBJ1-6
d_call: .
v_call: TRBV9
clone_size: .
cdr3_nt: TGTGCCAGCAGCGAGGGCCTCGACAGGCCCCCACCCCTCCACTTT
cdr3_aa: CASSEGLDRPPPLHF

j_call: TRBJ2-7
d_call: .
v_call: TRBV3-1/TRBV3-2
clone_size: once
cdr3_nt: TGTGCCAGCAGCCAAGTTCCGCTATTTTACGAGCAGTACTTC
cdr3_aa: CASSQVPLFYEQYF

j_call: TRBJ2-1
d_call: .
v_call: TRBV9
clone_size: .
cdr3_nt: TGTGCCAGCAGCGTAGACCAAGGGGCCGGCAATGAGCAGTTCTTC
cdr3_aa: CASSVDQGAGNEQFF

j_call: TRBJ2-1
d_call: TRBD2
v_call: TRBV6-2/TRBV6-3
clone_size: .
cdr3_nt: TGTGCCAGCAGTTACGGGACTAACCACAATGAGCAGTTCTTC
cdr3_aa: CASSYGTNHNEQFF

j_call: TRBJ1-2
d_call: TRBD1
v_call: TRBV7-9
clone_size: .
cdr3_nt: TGTGCCAGCAGCCCCGGGACAGGGGCTTATGGCTACACCTTC
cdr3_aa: CASSPGTGAYGYTF

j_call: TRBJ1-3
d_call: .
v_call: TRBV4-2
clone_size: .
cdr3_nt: TGTGCCAGCAGCCAACCGACTGCTGGAAACACCATATATTTT
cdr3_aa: CASSQPTAGNTIYF

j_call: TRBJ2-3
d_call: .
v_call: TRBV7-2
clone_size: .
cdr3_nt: TGTGCCAGCAGCTTAGATCTCTCTAGTGGAGGCACAGATACGCAGTATTTT
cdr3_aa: CASSLDLSSGGTDTQYF

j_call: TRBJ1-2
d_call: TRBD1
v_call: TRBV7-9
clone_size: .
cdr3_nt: TGTGCCAGCAGCTTAGGCCTCCCGGGACAGGGGAGGTATGGCTACACCTTC
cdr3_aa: CASSLGLPGQGRYGYTF

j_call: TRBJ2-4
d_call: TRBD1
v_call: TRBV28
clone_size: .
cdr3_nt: TGTGCCAGCAGTGGACAGGGGGCGGCGGCCAAAAACATTCAGTACTTC
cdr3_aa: CASSGQGAAAKNIQYF

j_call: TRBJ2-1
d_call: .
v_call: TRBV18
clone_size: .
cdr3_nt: TGTGCCAGCTCACCACCGGACAGTCAGGTCGATGAGCAGTTCTTC
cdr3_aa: CASSPPDSQVDEQFF

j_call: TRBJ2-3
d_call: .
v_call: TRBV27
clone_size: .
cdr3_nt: TGTGCCAGCAGTTTAAGCCGGCGGCCCACAGATACGCAGTATTTT
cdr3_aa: CASSLSRRPTDTQYF

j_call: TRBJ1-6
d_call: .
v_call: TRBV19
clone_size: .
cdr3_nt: TGTGCCAGTAGTATAAATCCAGGGATAAATAATTCACCCCTCCACTTT
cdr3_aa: CASSINPGINNSPLHF

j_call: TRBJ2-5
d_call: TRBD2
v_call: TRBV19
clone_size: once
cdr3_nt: TGTGCCAGTAGTATCCCCCCGACTAGCGGGAGAGGGGAGACCCAGTACTTC
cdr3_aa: CASSIPPTSGRGETQYF

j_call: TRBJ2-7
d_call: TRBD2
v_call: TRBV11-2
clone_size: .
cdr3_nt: TGTGCCAGCAGCCTTAGCGGGAGAGCTTACGAGCAGTACTTC
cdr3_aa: CASSLSGRAYEQYF

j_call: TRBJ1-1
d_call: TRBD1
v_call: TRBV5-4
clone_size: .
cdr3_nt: TGTGCCAGCAGCAAGGACAGGTTGTTAACTGAAGCTTTCTTT
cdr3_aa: CASSKDRLLTEAFF

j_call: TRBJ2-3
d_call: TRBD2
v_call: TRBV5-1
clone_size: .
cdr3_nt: TGCGCCAGCAGCGAGACTAGCGGCACAGATACGCAGTATTTT
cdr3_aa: CASSETSGTDTQYF

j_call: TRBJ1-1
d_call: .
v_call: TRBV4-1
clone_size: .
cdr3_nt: TGCGCCAGCAGCCAAGATTCATACAGGGAAACTGAAGCTTTCTTT
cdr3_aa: CASSQDSYRETEAFF

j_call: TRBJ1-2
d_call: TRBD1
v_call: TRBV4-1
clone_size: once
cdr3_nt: TGCGCCAGCAGCCACGGACAGGGGCGCGGCTACACCTTC
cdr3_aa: CASSHGQGRGYTF

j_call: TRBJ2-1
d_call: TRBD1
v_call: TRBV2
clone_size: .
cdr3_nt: TGTGCCAGCAGTGAAGCCGCAATGGGACAGAAATACAATGAGCAGTTCTTC
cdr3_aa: CASSEAAMGQKYNEQFF

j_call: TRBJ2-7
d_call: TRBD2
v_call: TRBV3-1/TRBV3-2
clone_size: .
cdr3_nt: TGTGCCAGCAGCCAAGACTTAGGGACTACGATCTCCTACGAGCAGTACTTC
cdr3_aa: CASSQDLGTTISYEQYF

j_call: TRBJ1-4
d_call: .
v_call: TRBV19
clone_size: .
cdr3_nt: TGTGCCAGTAGTCCCGAGGGGGCAACTAATGAAAAACTGTTTTTT
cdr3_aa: CASSPEGATNEKLFF

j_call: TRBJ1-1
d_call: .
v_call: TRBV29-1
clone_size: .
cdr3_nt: TGCAGCGTTGAAGGGTCAGGGAAGAACACTGAAGCTTTCTTT
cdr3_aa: CSVEGSGKNTEAFF